Detailed here is one T cell receptor beta chain. As yet, its antigen is unknown. Germline V gene sequence: CDR1 MNHEY, CDR2 SMNVEV (reference sequence). The CDR3 has 14 amino acids. The V gene end was trimmed by 10 bases and the J gene end by 2 bases; junction bases not matched to a gene: 7. The record originates from a study of T cell repertoires in cytomegalovirus infection. Whole-study context: Peptides in the study included HLA-C-restricted and HLA-B-restricted CMV epitopes. Public TCR beta signatures indicated both CMV infection and matching HLA type. Broader study findings: The ex vivo response was dominated by HLA-C-restricted CMV-specific TCR beta clonotypes. Carriers of CMV and the relevant HLA type were discriminated by public TCR beta frequency.

TCRdb itself ran the reads through MiXCR, one entry per CDR3 protein. The sample records roughly 860,000 distinct CDR3 sequences, about 33% being singletons. The gene calls are TRBV27 and TRBJ2-5; 10 bases fit TRBD1. The material sequenced was cultured CD8+ T cells from PBMCs, taken from culture after CMV antigen stimulation. The TCR sequence derives from a human donor in good health (CMV status not recorded). Some clones in this sample may be carry-over from other donors' samples. In DNA form, the CDR3 reads TGTGCCACCTCAGGACAGGGGGGTCAAGAGACCCAGTACTTC. It specifies CATSGQGGQETQYF.